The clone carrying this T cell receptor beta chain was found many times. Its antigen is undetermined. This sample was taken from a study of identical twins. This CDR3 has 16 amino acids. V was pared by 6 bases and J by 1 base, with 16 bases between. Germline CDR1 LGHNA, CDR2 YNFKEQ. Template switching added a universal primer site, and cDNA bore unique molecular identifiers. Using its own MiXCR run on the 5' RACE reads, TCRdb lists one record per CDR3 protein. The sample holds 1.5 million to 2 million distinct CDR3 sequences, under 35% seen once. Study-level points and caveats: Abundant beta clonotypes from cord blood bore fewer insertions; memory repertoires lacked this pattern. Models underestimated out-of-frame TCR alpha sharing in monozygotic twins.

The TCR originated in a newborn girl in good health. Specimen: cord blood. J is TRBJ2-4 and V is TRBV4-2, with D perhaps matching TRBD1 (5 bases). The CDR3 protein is CASSFRASEAKNIQYF. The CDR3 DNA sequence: TGTGCCAGCAGTTTCAGGGCCAGTGAGGCCAAAAACATTCAGTACTTC.